These T cell receptor beta chains were read from a single sample in a study of shared clonotypes between healthy human individuals. Assay used: immunoSEQ multiplex PCR; TCRdb lists only in-frame clones, some missing. The sample carries about 1 million clones, about 75% recorded once. Input material: memory CD4+ T cells sorted from blood. The receptors shown here come from a man younger than 35 in good health. Each CDR3 is given with its conserved first and last residue.

j_call v_call cdr3_aa
TRBJ1-3 TRBV6-5 CASRTQASGNTIYF
TRBJ2-3 TRBV2 CASRTTGATDTQYF
TRBJ1-3 TRBV5-1 CASSPGAAADNTIYF
TRBJ2-5 TRBV7-8 CATSSGTVQETQYF
TRBJ2-5 TRBV5-6 CASSLGRSRGTQYF
TRBJ1-4 TRBV9 CASSVGAGPSEKLFF
TRBJ2-7 TRBV10-3 CAISESRFEQYF
TRBJ2-7 TRBV5-1 CASSLPGSRQISYEQYF
TRBJ2-6 TRBV5-5 CASSFGVLSGANVLTF
TRBJ2-7 TRBV4-2 CASSQDPRGPYEQYF
TRBJ2-3 TRBV9 CASSVDGTSGADTQYF
TRBJ1-2 TRBV2 CASSDQTYGYTF
TRBJ2-7 TRBV6-5 CASSRTGGGHEQYF
TRBJ1-3 TRBV7-9 CASSLAGTGGNTIYF
TRBJ1-5 TRBV28 CASEKVRANSNQPQHF
TRBJ2-2 TRBV5-1 CASSLETSPGELFF
TRBJ2-1 TRBV5-4 CASSRLVNNEQFF
TRBJ1-5 TRBV19 CASRDRVRDQPQHF
TRBJ2-7 TRBV4-3 CASSQGVTEAPYEQYF
TRBJ2-3 TRBV6-6 CASTPGHASDTQYF
TRBJ2-1 TRBV2 CASSVLKGEQFF
TRBJ2-7 TRBV7-9 CASSLVSGGSYEQYF
TRBJ1-5 TRBV9 CASSVGYLNQPQHF
TRBJ1-4 TRBV7-9 CASSLQGPTNEKLFF